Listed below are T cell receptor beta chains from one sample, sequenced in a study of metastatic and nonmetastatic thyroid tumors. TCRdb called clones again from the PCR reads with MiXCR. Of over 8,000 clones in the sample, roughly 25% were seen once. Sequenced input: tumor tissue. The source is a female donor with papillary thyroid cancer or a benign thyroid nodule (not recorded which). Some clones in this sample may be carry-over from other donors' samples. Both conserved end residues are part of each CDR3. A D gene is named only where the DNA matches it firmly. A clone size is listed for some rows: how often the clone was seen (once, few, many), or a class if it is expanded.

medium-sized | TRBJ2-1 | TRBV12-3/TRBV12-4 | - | TGTGCCAGCAGTTTAAACTACAATGAGCAGTTCTTC | CASSLNYNEQFF
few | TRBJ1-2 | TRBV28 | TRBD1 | TGTGCCAGCAGTTTTGGGACAGGGGGAAACTATGGCTACACCTTC | CASSFGTGGNYGYTF
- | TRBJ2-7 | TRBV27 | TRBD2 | TGTGCCAGCACCCGGACTAGCGGGGCGCACGTTTACGAGCAGTACTTC | CASTRTSGAHVYEQYF
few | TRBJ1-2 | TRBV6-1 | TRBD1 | TGTGCCAGCAAGGGCACCTCTACAGGGGGTGTTTATGGCTACACCTTC | CASKGTSTGGVYGYTF
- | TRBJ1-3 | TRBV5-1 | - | TGCGCCAGCAGCTTGGCGGGGGAAGGCACCATATATTTT | CASSLAGEGTIYF
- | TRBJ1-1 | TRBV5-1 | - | TGCGCCAGCATCCCTGGACAGAATGAAGCTTTCTTT | CASIPGQNEAFF
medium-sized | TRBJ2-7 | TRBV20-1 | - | TGCAGTGCTAGAGAGGGATACTCCTACGAGCAGTACTTC | CSAREGYSYEQYF
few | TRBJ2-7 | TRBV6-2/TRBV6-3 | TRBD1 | TGTGCCAGCGCCCTCGCGATAAACCGGGACAGGGGGACCTACGAGCAGTACTTC | CASALAINRDRGTYEQYF
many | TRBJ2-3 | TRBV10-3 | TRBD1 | TGTGCCATCAGTAAAACAGGGGCAGAAGATACGCAGTATTTT | CAISKTGAEDTQYF
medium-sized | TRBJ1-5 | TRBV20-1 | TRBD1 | TGCAGTGCTAGGGGACAGGGGAATCAGCCCCAGCATTTT | CSARGQGNQPQHF
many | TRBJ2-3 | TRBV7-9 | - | TGTGCCAGCAGCTTGGTCGGGAGCCTCACAGATACGCAGTATTTT | CASSLVGSLTDTQYF
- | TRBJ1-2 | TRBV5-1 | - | TGCGCCAGCAGCTCAGGGGAGGGGATACGGTATGGCTACACCTTC | CASSSGEGIRYGYTF
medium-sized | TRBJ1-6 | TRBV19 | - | TGTGCCAGTAGTATACCCCAGTCACCCCTCCACTTT | CASSIPQSPLHF
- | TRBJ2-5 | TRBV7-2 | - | TGTGCCAGCAGCCCCGACCAGGGACTGTGGTACTTC | CASSPDQGLWYF
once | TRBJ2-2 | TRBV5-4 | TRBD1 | TGTGCCAGCGGGCGTACAGGGGAAGTGGTCTCCGGGGAGCTGTTTTTT | CASGRTGEVVSGELFF
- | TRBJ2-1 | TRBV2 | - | TGTGACAGCAGTATGGGTCGGCTCACCGATGAGCAGTTCTTC | CDSSMGRLTDEQFF
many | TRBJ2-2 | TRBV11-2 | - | TGTGCCAGCGGACGGGGAGTTTCCAACACCGGGGAGCTGTTTTTT | CASGRGVSNTGELFF
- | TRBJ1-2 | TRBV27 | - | TGTGCCACCGTCCAGGAGGGAAACTTTGGCTACACCTTC | CATVQEGNFGYTF
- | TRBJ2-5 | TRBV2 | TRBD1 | TGTGCCAGCACCGGGACAGGGGGCCTTGAGACCCAGTACTTC | CASTGTGGLETQYF
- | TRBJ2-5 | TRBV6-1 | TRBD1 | TGTGCCAGCAGTGATTCGACAGGGGGAGAGACCCAGTACTTC | CASSDSTGGETQYF
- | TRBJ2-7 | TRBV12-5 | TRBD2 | TGTGCTAGCGGGGGGGCAGGCGAGCAGTACTTC | CASGGAGEQYF
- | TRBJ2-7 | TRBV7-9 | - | TGTGCCAGCAGCTTATTAGGAGGAAACTACGAGCAGTACTTC | CASSLLGGNYEQYF
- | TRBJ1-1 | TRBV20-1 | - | TGCAGTGCTCCCCTCTCGGCCCGGGGCACTGAAGCTTTCTTT | CSAPLSARGTEAFF
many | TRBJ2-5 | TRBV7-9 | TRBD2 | TGTGCCAGCAGCTCTCTCGGTGGCGGGGGGGAGACCCAGTACTTC | CASSSLGGGGETQYF
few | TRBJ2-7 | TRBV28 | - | TGTGCCAGCAGTAAACGGACGGATTTTCAGTACTTC | CASSKRTDFQYF
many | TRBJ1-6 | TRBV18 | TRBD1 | TGTGCCAGCTCACCTTTCCAGGGGGATTCACCCCTCCACTTT | CASSPFQGDSPLHF
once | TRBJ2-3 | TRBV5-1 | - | TGCGCCAGCAGCCGGGGTGGAGGAGATACGCAGTATTTT | CASSRGGGDTQYF
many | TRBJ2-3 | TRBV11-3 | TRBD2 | TGTGCCAGCACAGGGACTAGCTCTACGCGCACAGATACGCAGTATTTT | CASTGTSSTRTDTQYF